This T cell receptor beta chain was retrieved from a study of response to subunit inactivated influenza vaccine. Study-wide results and caveats: With each seasonal influenza vaccination, the authors suggested, few new T cells are recruited.

This clonotype was seen more than once but under ten times. Its specificity is unknown. TCRdb analysed the RT-PCR reads with MiXCR anew, one entry per CDR3 protein. Here the sample spans around 580,000 distinct CDR3 sequences, roughly 12% being singletons. CDR1 is SGHVS and CDR2 is FNYEAQ in the germline V gene. Between the trimmed V and J ends, which lost 1 base and 4 bases, there was a span of 14 bases. There are 16 residues in the CDR3. Specimen: PBMCs from blood, collected on the day of vaccination. The receptor comes from a man in his fifties or sixties who received an inactivated influenza vaccine. The V and J genes are TRBV7-6 and TRBJ1-3, with D possibly matching TRBD1 (5 bases). CDR3 coding DNA: TGTGCCAGCAGCTTAGGTCTTTCAGGGTCCGGAAACACCATATATTTT. It translates to CASSLGLSGSGNTIYF.